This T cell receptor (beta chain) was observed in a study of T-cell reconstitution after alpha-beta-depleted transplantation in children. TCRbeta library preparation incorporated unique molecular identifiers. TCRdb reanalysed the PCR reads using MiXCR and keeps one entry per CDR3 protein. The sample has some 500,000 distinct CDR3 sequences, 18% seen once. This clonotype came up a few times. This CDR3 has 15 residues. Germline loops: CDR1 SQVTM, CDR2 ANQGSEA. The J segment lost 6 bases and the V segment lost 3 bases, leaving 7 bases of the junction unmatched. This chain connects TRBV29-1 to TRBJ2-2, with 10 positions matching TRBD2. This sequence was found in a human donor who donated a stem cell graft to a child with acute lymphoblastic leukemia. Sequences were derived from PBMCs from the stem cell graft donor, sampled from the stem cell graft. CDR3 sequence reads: CSVDEREGWSGELFF. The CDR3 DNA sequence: TGCAGCGTTGATGAGCGGGAGGGGTGGTCCGGGGAGCTGTTTTTT.